A single sample is the source of the 14 T cell receptor beta chains below, sequenced in a study of shared clonotypes between healthy human individuals. Sequencing was performed with immunoSEQ multiplex PCR; in TCRdb, only in-frame clones are kept and a portion is missing. Here the sample spans about 2.1 million clones, roughly 95% being singletons. In the naive CD8 group, cells lacked CD45RO and were positively selected for CCR7, so terminally differentiated effector memory CD45RA+ cells were left out. The source material was naive CD8+ T cells from PBMCs. The receptors originated from a young man in good health. Some clones in this sample may be carry-over from other donors' samples.

The V and J genes are TRBV18 and TRBJ2-7; D gene unclear. The CDR3 is made up of 15 amino acids. Germline V gene data show CDR1 as KGHSH and CDR2 as LQKENI. V was pared by 5 bases and J by 0 bases, with 14 bases between. As DNA, the CDR3 is TGTGCCAGCTCAACCCCTCGTGAGGACTCCTACGAGCAGTACTTC. It encodes CASSTPREDSYEQYF. The entire variable domain, with the rest obtained from reference TRBV18 and TRBJ2-7, is as follows: NAGVMQNPRHLVRRRGQEARLRCSPMKGHSHVYWYRQLPEEGLKFMVYLQKENIIDESGMPKERFSAEFPKEGPSILRIQQVVRGDSAAYFCASSTPREDSYEQYFGPGTRLTVT.

The chain uses TRBV7-9 and TRBJ2-1, with D perhaps matching TRBD2 (6 bases). The germline CDR1 and CDR2 sequences are SEHNR and FQNEAQ (reference sequence). With 5 bases removed from V and 2 bases from J, the gap between germline ends came to 16 bases. The CDR3 spans 16 residues. The CDR3 DNA is TGTGCCAGCAGCACAAGGGACTCCCCAACCTACAATGAGCAGTTCTTC. Its protein is CASSTRDSPTYNEQFF.

In this sample, this clone turned up a few times. The chain has TRBV27 and TRBJ1-5, with D possibly being TRBD1 (5 bases). This CDR3 has 14 amino acids. V lost 2 bases to trimming and J lost 3 bases, with 8 bases between them. CDR1 MNHEY and CDR2 SMNVEV come from the germline V gene (reference sequence). The CDR3 coding sequence is TGTGCCAGCAGTTTAAGACAGAACAATCAGCCCCAGCATTTT. Protein: CASSLRQNNQPQHF.

This chain connects TRBV27 to TRBJ2-1; 9 positions agree with TRBD1. Germline CDR1 and CDR2: MNHEY and SMNVEV (reference sequence). CDR3 size: 14 residues. With 5 bases clipped from V and 8 bases from J, the junction kept 7 bases outside the gene matches. The CDR3: CASSGTGWLDEQFF. In DNA form, the CDR3 reads TGTGCCAGCAGTGGGACAGGGTGGTTGGATGAGCAGTTCTTC.

This chain uses TRBV29-1 with TRBJ2-5, with TRBD2 matching 10 bases. The V gene's germline CDR1 is SQVTM and CDR2 ANQGSEA. V shed 2 bases, J shed 5 bases, and the junction held 17 bases outside the gene matches. The CDR3 loop spans 18 amino acids. Here the CDR3 DNA reads TGCAGCGTTGAAACGCGGGCGAGCGGGAGGGCCGGGGCGGAGACCCAGTACTTC. This gives the protein CSVETRASGRAGAETQYF. Filled out from reference TRBV29-1 and TRBJ2-5, the complete variable domain reads SAVISQKPSRDICQRGTSLTIQCQVDSQVTMMFWYRQQPGQSLTLIATANQGSEATYESGFVIDKFPISRPNLTFSTLTVSNMSPEDSSIYLCSVETRASGRAGAETQYFGPGTRLLVL.

This clone was observed a handful of times. The J gene is TRBJ1-2, the V gene TRBV7-9; D perhaps matches TRBD1 (5 bases). The CDR3 spans 12 residues. Per germline, CDR1 SEHNR and CDR2 FQNEAQ (reference sequence). Trimming took off 5 bases at V and 6 bases at J, with 10 bases between the two ends. CDR3 in DNA: TGTGCCAGCAGCCCCGGGACGGATGGCTACACCTTC. This gives the protein CASSPGTDGYTF.

The genes are TRBV29-1 and TRBJ1-3; D might be TRBD1 (5 bases). V was clipped by 3 bases and J by 3 bases, with 12 bases between them. From germline, CDR1 is SQVTM and CDR2 ANQGSEA. This CDR3 has 14 residues. CDR3 residues: CSVEGGSFGNTIYF. In DNA, the CDR3 is TGCAGCGTTGAGGGGGGTAGCTTTGGAAACACCATATATTTT.

This chain joins TRBV27 and TRBJ2-1; 7 bases align to TRBD1. V lost 2 bases, J lost 3 bases, and 7 bases stayed unmatched. The CDR3 is made up of 16 amino acids. Germline lookup yields CDR1 MNHEY and CDR2 SMNVEV (reference sequence). The CDR3 DNA is TGTGCCAGCAGTTTACTCGGGACAGCCTACTACAATGAGCAGTTCTTC. Amino acid sequence: CASSLLGTAYYNEQFF.

The chain joins TRBV11-2 to TRBJ1-2; D gene unclear. This CDR3 region has 13 residues. Trimming took 1 base from V and 8 from J, leaving 11 bases between them. Germline V CDR1 and CDR2: SGHAT, FQNNGV. The DNA of the CDR3 is TGTGCCAGCAGCTTAGTCGAGGGATACGGCTACACCTTC. Amino acids: CASSLVEGYGYTF.

This chain connects TRBV7-9 to TRBJ1-4; maybe TRBD1 (5 bases). Looked up from germline, CDR1 is SEHNR and CDR2 is FQNEAQ (reference sequence). The CDR3 has 16 amino acids. V lost 3 bases and J 4 bases, leaving 15 bases between the germline ends. The CDR3 nucleotides are TGTGCCAGCAGCTTCTATTGGGGCCAGATTAATGAAAAACTGTTTTTT. The encoded protein is CASSFYWGQINEKLFF.

The chain links TRBV7-3 to TRBJ2-1, with a possible D match to TRBD2 (5 bases). V was cut by 2 bases and J by 6 bases, with 11 bases left in between. Germline values: CDR1 SGHTA, CDR2 FQGTGA. The CDR3 is 14 amino acids. This CDR3 reads CASSLGGDRNEQFF. The CDR3, as DNA: TGTGCCAGCAGCTTAGGAGGAGACCGCAATGAGCAGTTCTTC.

The chain joins TRBV29-1 to TRBJ1-2, with 7 positions matching TRBD1. Looked up from germline, CDR1 is SQVTM and CDR2 is ANQGSEA. The CDR3 is made up of 12 amino acids. This CDR3 is CRTGSPTYGYTF. The CDR3 coding sequence is TGCAGGACAGGGAGCCCTACCTATGGCTACACCTTC.

To note about this clone: The sample contains more than one DNA sequence encoding this CDR3. V gene TRBV19 combines with J gene TRBJ2-7; 7 bases map to TRBD2. CDR1 and CDR2 (germline): LNHDA, SQIVND (reference sequence). This CDR3 is 15 amino acids long. Unmatched junction bases numbered 7, after V lost 1 base and J lost 4 bases. CDR3 coding DNA: TGTGCCAGTAGTATAGGCGCTAGCGGAGGGTACGAGCAGTACTTC. Encoded protein: CASSIGASGGYEQYF.

The J gene is TRBJ1-1, the V gene TRBV7-9, with D perhaps TRBD1 (6 bases). V was shortened by 5 bases and J by 3 bases, with 13 bases between the two germline ends. The CDR3 has 14 residues. Germline lookup yields CDR1 SEHNR and CDR2 FQNEAQ (reference sequence). The CDR3 loop reads CASSVQGPDTEAFF. The CDR3 DNA follows: TGTGCCAGCAGCGTACAGGGACCGGACACTGAAGCTTTCTTT.